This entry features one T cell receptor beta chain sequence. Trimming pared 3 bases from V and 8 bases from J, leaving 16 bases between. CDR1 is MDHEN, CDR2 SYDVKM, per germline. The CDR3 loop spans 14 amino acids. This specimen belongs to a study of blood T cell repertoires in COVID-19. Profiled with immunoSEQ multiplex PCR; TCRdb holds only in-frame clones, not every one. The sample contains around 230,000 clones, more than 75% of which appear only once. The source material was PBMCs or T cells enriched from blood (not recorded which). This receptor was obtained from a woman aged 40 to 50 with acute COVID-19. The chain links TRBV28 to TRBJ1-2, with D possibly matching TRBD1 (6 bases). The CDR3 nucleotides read TGTGCCAGCAGTTTGGGGACATTGCATTTCGGCTACACCTTC. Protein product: CASSLGTLHFGYTF.